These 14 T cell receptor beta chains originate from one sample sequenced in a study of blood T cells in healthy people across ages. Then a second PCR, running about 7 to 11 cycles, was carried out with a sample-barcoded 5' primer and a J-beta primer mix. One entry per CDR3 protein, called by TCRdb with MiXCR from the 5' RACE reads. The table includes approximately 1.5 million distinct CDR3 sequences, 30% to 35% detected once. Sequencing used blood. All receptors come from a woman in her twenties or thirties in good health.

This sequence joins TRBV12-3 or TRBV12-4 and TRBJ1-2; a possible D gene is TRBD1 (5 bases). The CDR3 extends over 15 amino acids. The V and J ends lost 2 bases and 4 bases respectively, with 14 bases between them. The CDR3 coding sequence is TGTGCCAGCAGTTTACGCAGGGTCGTTAGCTATGGCTACACCTTC. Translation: CASSLRRVVSYGYTF.

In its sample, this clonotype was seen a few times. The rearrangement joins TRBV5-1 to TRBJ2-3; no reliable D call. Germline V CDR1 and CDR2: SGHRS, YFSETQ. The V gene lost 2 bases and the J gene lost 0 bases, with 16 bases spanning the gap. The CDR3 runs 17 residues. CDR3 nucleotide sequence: TGCGCCAGCAGCTTAGATTCGACGGCCCCTAGCACAGATACGCAGTATTTT. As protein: CASSLDSTAPSTDTQYF. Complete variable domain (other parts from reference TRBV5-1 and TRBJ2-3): KAGVTQTPRYLIKTRGQQVTLSCSPISGHRSVSWYQQTPGQGLQFLFEYFSETQRNKGNFPGRFSGRQFSNSRSEMNVSTLELGDSALYLCASSLDSTAPSTDTQYFGPGTRLTVL.

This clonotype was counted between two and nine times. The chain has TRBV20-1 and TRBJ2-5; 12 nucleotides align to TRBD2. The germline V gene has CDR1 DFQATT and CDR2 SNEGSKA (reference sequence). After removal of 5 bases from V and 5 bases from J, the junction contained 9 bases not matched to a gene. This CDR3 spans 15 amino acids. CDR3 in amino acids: CSAGTTSGRGETQYF. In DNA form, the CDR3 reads TGCAGTGCTGGGACGACTAGCGGGAGAGGGGAGACCCAGTACTTC.

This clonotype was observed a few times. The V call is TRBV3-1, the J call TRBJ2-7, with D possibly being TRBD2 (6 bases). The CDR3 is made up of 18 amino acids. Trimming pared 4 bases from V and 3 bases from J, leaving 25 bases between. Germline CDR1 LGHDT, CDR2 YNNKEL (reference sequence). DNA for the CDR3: TGTGCCAGCAGCCCCGATTTCTCCGGGAGAGGCGGTAGCTACGAGCAGTACTTC. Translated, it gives CASSPDFSGRGGSYEQYF.

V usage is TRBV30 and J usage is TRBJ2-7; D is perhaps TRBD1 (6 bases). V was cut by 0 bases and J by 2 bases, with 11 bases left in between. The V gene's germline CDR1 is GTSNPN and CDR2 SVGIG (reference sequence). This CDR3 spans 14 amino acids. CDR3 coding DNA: TGTGCCTGGAGTGTTGGGGGCAGGGCCTACGAGCAGTACTTC. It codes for CAWSVGGRAYEQYF.

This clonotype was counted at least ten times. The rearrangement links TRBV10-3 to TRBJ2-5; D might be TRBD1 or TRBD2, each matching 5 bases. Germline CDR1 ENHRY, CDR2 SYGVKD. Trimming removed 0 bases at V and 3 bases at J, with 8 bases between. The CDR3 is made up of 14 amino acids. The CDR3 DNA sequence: TGTGCCATCAGTGAGTCAGGGACGGAAGAGACCCAGTACTTC. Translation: CAISESGTEETQYF.

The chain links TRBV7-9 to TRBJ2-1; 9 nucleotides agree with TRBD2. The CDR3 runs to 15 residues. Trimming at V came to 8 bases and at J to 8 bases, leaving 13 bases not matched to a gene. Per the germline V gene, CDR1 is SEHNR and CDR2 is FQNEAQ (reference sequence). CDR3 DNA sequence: TGTGCCAGCGGCCCGGGACTAGCAGACGCTGATGAGCAGTTCTTC. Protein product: CASGPGLADADEQFF.

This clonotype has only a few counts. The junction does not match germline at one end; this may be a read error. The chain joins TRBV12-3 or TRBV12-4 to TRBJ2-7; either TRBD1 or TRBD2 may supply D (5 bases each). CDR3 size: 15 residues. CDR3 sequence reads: CAGSPVWGFSYEQYF. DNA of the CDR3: TGTGCCGGCAGTCCTGTATGGGGGTTTTCCTACGAGCAGTACTTC.

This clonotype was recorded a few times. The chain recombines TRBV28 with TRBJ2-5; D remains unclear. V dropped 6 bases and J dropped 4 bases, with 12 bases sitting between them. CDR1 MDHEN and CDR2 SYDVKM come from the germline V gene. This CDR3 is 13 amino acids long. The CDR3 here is CASRDHWGETQYF. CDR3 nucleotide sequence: TGTGCCAGCAGGGACCACTGGGGAGAGACCCAGTACTTC.

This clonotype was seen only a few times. This chain's CDR3 is CASSPSDLNYGYTF. The CDR3 DNA reads as TGTGCCAGCTCACCATCGGACCTTAACTATGGCTACACCTTC. The chain has TRBV18 and TRBJ1-2; D remains ambiguous. The length of the CDR3 is 14 residues. Trimming took 2 bases from V and 1 from J, leaving 8 bases between them. Germline-derived CDR1 and CDR2 are KGHSH and LQKENI.

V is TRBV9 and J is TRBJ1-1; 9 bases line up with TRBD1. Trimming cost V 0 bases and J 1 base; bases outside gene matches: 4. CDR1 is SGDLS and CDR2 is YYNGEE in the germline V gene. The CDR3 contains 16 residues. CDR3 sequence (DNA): TGTGCCAGCAGCGTAGGGACGACAGGGGGGAACACTGAAGCTTTCTTT. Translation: CASSVGTTGGNTEAFF.

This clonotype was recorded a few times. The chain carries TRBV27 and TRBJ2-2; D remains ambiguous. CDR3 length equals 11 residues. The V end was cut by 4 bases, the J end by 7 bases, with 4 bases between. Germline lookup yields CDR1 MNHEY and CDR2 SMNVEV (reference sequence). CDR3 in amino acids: CASSSFGELFF. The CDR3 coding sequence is TGTGCCAGCAGTTCCTTCGGGGAGCTGTTTTTT.

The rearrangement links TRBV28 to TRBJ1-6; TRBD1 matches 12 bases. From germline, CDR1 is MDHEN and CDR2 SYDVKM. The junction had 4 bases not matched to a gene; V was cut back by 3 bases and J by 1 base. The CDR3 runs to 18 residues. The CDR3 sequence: CASSLGQGASSYNSPLHF. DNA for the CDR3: TGTGCCAGCAGTTTGGGACAGGGGGCTTCATCCTATAATTCACCCCTCCACTTT.

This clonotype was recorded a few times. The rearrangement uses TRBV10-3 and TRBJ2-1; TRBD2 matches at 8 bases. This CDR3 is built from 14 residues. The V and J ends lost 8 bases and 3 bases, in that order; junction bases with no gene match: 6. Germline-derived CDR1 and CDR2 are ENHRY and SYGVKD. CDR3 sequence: CAIQRSGVYNEQFF. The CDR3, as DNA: TGTGCCATCCAACGTAGCGGGGTCTACAATGAGCAGTTCTTC.